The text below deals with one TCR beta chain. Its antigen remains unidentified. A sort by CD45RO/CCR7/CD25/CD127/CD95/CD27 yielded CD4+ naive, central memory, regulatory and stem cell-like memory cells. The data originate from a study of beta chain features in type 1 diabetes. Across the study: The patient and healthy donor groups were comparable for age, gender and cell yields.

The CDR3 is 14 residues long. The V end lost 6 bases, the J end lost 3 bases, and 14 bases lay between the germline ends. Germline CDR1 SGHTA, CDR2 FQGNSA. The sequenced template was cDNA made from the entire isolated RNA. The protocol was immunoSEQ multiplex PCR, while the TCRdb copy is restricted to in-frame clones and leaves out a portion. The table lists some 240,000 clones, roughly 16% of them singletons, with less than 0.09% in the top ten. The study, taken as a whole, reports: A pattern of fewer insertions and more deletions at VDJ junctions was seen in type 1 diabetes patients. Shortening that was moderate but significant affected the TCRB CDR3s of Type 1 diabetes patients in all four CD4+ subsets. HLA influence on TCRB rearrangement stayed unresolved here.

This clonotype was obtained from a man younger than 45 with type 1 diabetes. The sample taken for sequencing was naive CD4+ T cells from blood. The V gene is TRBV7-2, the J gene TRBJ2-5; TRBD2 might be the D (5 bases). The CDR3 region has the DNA TGTGCCAGCAGTCCCGAGGGTTTGGAAGAGACCCAGTACTTC. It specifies CASSPEGLEETQYF.